This TCR beta chain was profiled in a study of T cell repertoires in cytomegalovirus infection. The overall study: Both a matching HLA type and CMV infection were indicated by public TCR beta signatures. Study findings and constraints: Ex vivo responses were dominated by HLA-C-restricted CMV-specific TCR beta clonotypes. Frequencies of public TCR beta families were cumulated, and this identified carriers of CMV plus the relevant HLA.

V dropped 9 bases and J dropped 2 bases, with 14 bases sitting between them. Germline-derived CDR1 and CDR2 are LNHDA and SQIVND (reference sequence). The length of the CDR3 is 14 residues. One entry per CDR3 protein results from TCRdb running MiXCR on the reads. The sample records some 220,000 distinct CDR3 sequences, around 6.2% being singletons. This clonotype has a count of ten or more. Its matching antigen is unknown. This TCR was recovered from a human donor in good health (CMV status not recorded). Some clones in this sample may be carry-over from other donors' samples. This sequence joins TRBV19 and TRBJ1-5, with D possibly matching TRBD1 (6 bases). The material sequenced was PBMCs. In DNA, the CDR3 is TGTGCCAGCCGGACAGTGAGCGGCAATCAGCCCCAGCATTTT. It is translated as CASRTVSGNQPQHF.